This TCR beta chain comes out of a study of beta chain features in type 1 diabetes. Study-wide results and limits: People with Type 1 diabetes carried modestly yet significantly shorter TCRB CDR3s in all four CD4+ subsets.

Worth noting for this clone: The antigen remains undetermined.

Of the isolated RNA, all was reverse transcribed, and so the sequenced material was expressed TCRB transcripts. Measured with immunoSEQ multiplex PCR; TCRdb has only the in-frame clones, and not every one. The profile shows roughly 70,000 clones, almost 50% of them singletons. What was sequenced was central memory CD4+ T cells from blood. The clonotype originates from a man younger than 45 with type 1 diabetes.

As DNA, the CDR3 is TGCGCCAGCAGTCACCCTGGGACAGGGGGAGATGAGCAGTTCTTC. It is translated as CASSHPGTGGDEQFF. This sequence joins TRBV23-1 and TRBJ2-1; 11 bases align to TRBD1. TRBV23-1 is treated as an ORF (open reading frame) with a function not yet certain. Germline trimming cut 3 bases from V and 8 bases from J; bases unmatched to any gene: 6. The CDR3 extends over 15 amino acids.